This record concerns one TCR beta chain sequence. Antigen: not known. This specimen belongs to a study of shared clonotypes between healthy human individuals. General observations from the study: Between a handful of donors, naive CD4 clonotypes were shared at a level of around 4.8%.

CDR1 is MNHEY and CDR2 is SVGAGI in the germline V gene. With 5 bases clipped from V and 9 bases from J, the junction kept 9 bases outside the gene matches. The CDR3 is 14 amino acids. The protocol was immunoSEQ multiplex PCR, while the TCRdb copy is restricted to in-frame clones and leaves out a portion. The data hold fewer than 3 million clones, with just under 95% observed a single time. The sample consisted of naive CD4+ T cells from PBMCs. The sample's subset: CD45RA+ positively selected. The origin of this receptor is a man aged 18-30 years in good health. Some clones in this sample may be carry-over from other donors' samples. The genes are TRBV6-5 and TRBJ2-5; 10 nucleotides match TRBD1. CDR3 in DNA: TGTGCCAGCAGTAACCCGGGACAGGGGTCGTCCCAGTACTTC. Translated: CASSNPGQGSSQYF.